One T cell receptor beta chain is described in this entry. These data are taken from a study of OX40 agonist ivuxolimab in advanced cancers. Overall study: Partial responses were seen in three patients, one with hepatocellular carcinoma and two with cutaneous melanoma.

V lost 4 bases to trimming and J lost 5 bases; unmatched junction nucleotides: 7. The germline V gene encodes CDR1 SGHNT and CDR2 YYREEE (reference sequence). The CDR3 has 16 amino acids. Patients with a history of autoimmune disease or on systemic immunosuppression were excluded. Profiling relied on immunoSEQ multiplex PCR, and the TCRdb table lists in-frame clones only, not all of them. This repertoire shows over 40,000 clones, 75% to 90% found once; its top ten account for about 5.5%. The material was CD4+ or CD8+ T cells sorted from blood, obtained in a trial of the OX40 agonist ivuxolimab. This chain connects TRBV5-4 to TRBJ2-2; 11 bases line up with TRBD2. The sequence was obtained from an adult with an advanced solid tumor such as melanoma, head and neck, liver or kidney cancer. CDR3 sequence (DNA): TGTGCCAGCAGCGTAACTAGCGGGAGCGGAACCGGGGAGCTGTTTTTT. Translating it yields CASSVTSGSGTGELFF.